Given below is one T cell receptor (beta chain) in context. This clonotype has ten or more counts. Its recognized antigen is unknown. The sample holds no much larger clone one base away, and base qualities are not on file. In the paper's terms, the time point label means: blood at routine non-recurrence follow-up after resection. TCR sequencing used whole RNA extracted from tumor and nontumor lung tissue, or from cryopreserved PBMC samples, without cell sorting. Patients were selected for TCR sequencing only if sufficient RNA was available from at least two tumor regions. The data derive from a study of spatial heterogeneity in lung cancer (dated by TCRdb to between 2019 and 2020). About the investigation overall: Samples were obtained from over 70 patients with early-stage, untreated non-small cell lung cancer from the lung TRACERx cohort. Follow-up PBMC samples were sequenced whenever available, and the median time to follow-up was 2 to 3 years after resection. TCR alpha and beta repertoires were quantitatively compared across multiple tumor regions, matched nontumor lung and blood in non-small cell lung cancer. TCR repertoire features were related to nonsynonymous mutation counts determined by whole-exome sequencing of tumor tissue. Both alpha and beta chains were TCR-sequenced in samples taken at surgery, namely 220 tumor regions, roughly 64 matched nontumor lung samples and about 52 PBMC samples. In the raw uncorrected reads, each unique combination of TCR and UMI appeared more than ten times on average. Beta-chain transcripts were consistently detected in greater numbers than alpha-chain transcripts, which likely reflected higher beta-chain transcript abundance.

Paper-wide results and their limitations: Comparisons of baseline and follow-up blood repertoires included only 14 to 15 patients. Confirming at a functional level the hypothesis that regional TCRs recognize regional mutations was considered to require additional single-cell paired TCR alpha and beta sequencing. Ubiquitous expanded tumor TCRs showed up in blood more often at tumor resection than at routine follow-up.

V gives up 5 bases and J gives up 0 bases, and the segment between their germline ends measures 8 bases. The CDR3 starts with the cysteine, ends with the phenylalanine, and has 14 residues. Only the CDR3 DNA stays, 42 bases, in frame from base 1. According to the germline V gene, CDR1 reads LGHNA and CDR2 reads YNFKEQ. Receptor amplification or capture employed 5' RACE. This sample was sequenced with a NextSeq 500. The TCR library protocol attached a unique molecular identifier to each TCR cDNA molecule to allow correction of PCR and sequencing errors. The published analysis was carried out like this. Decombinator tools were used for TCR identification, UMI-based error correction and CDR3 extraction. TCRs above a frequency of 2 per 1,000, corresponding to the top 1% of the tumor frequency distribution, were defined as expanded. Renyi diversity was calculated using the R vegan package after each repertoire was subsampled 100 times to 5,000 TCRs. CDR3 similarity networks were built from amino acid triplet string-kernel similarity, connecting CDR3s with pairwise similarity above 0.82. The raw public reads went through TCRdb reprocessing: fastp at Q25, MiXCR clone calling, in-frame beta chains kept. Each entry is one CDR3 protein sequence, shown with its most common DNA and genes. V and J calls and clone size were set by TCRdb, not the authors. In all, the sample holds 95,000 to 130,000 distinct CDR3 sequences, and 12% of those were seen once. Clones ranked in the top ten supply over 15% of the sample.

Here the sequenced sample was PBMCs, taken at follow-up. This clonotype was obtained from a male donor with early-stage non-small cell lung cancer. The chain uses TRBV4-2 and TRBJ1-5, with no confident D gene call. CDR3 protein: CASSFEYSNQPQHF. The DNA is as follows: TGTGCCAGCAGCTTTGAGTATAGCAATCAGCCCCAGCATTTT.